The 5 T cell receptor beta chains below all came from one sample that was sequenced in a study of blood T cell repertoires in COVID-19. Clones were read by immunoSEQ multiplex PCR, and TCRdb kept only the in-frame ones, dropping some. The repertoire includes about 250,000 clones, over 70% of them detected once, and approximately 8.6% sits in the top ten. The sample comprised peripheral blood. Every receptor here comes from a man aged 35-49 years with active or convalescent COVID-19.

DNA for the CDR3: TGTGCCAGCAGACCGACAAATTCACCCCTCCACTTT. Amino acids: CASRPTNSPLHF. This chain uses TRBV6-5 with TRBJ1-6; D call uncertain. The CDR3 totals 12 residues. Germline V gene lookup returns CDR1 MNHEY and CDR2 SVGAGI. Deletions cut 6 bases from V and 7 bases from J, with 7 bases between.

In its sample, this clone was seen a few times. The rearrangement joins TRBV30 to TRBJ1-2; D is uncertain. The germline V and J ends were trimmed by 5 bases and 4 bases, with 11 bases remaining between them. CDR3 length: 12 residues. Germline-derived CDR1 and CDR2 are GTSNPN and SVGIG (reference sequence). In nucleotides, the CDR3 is TGTGCCTGGGGATTAGGGAGCTATGGCTACACCTTC. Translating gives CAWGLGSYGYTF.

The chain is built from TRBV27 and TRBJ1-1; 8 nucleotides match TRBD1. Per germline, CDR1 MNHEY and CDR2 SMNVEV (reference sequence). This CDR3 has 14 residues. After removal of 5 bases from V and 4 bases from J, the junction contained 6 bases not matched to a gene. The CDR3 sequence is CASSPWDRTTEAFF. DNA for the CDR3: TGTGCCAGCAGTCCCTGGGACAGGACCACTGAAGCTTTCTTT.

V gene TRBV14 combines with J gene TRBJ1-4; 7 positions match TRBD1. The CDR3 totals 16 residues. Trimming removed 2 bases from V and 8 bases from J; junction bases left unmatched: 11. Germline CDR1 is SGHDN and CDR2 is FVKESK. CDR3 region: CASSQKPTGPEEKLFF. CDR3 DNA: TGTGCCAGCAGCCAAAAGCCGACAGGGCCTGAGGAAAAACTGTTTTTT.

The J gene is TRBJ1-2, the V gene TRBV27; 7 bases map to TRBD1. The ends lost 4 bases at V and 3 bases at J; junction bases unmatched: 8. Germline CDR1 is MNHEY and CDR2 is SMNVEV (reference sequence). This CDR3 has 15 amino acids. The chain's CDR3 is CASSSYQGEHYGYTF. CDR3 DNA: TGTGCCAGCAGTTCCTACCAGGGGGAGCACTATGGCTACACCTTC.